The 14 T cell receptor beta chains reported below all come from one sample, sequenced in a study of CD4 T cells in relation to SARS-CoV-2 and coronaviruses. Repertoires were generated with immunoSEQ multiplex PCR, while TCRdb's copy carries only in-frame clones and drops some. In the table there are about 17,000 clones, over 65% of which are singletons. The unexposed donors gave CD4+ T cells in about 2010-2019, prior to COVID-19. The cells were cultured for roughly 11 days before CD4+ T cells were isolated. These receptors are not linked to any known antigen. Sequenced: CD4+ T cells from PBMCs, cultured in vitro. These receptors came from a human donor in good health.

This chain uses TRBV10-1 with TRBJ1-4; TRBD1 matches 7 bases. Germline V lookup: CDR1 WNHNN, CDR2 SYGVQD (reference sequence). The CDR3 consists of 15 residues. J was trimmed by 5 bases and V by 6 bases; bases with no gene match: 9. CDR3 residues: CASSRRDRRNEKLFF. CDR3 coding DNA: TGCGCCAGCAGCAGACGGGACAGAAGAAATGAAAAACTGTTTTTT.

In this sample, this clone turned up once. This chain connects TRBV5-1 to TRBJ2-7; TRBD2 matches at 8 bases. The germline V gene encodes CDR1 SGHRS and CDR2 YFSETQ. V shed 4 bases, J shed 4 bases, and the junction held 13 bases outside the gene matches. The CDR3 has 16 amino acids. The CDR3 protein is CASSAGLAPYNYEQYF. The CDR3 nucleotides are TGCGCCAGCAGCGCTGGACTAGCTCCATATAATTACGAGCAGTACTTC.

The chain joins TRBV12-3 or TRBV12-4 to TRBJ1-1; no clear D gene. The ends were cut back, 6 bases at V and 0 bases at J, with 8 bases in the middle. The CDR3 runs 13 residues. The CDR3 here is CASRLTLNTEAFF. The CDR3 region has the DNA TGTGCCAGCAGGCTAACTTTGAACACTGAAGCTTTCTTT.

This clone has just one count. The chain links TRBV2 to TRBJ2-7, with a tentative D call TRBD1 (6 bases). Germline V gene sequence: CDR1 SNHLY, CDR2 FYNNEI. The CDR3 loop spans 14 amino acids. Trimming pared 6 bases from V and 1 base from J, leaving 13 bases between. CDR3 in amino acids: CASRTGISSYEQYF. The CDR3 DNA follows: TGTGCCAGCAGGACAGGAATAAGTTCCTACGAGCAGTACTTC.

CDR3 protein: CASSTKFEQFF. CDR3 DNA sequence: TGCGCCAGCAGTACCAAGTTTGAGCAGTTCTTC. V is TRBV10-2 and J is TRBJ2-1; D is undetermined. Germline V gives CDR1 WSHSY, CDR2 SAAADI. The CDR3 consists of 11 residues. Deletions cut 5 bases from V and 9 bases from J, with 8 bases between.

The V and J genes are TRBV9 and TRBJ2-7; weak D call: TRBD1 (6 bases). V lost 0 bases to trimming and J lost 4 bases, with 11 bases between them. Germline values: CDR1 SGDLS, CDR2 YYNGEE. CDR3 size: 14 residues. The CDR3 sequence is CASSVDRVGYEQYF. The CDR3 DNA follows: TGTGCCAGCAGCGTAGACAGGGTTGGTTACGAGCAGTACTTC.

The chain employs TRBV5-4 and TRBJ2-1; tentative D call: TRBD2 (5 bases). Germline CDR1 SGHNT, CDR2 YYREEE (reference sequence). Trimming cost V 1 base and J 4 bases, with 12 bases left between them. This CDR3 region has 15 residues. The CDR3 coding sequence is TGTGCCAGCAGCTTGAGCCCTAGCCGTTACAATGAGCAGTTCTTC. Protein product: CASSLSPSRYNEQFF.

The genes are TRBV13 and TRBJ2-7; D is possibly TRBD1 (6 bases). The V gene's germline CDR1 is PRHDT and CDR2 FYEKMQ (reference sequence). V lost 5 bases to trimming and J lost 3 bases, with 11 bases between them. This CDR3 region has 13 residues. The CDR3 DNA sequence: TGTGCCAGCAGCCCCATGGACAGCTACGAGCAGTACTTC. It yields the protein CASSPMDSYEQYF.

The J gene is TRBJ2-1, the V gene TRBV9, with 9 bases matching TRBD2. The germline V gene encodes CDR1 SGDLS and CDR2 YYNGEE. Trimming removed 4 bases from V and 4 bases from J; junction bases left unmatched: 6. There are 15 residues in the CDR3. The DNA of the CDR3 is TGTGCCAGCAGCCAGACTAGCGGACTTTACAATGAGCAGTTCTTC. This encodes CASSQTSGLYNEQFF.

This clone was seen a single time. CDR3 DNA: TGTGCCAGCAGCGTAGGCGGACAGGAAAACATTCAGTACTTC. Translated: CASSVGGQENIQYF. This chain links TRBV9 with TRBJ2-4; 7 bases map to TRBD1. The CDR3 totals 14 residues. V shed 0 bases and J 5 bases; nucleotides not matched to a gene: 2. The germline V gene encodes CDR1 SGDLS and CDR2 YYNGEE.

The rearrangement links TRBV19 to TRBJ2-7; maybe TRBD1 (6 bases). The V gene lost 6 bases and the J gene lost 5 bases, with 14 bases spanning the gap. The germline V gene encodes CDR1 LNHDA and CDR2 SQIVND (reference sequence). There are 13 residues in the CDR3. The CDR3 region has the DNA TGTGCCAGTAGCCCTCCAGGGGTCCACGAGCAGTACTTC. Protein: CASSPPGVHEQYF.

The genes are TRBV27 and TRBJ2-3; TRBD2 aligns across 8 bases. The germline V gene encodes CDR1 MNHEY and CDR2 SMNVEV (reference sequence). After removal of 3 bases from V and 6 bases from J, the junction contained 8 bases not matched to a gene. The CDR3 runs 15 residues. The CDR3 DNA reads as TGTGCCAGCAGTTTTGGGGTAGCGGGAATGGATACGCAGTATTTT. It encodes CASSFGVAGMDTQYF.

The CDR3 is CASSLEGGNTEAFF. The CDR3 DNA is TGTGCCAGCAGTCTGGAGGGGGGGAACACTGAAGCTTTCTTT. The chain is built from TRBV2 and TRBJ1-1, with a weak D call TRBD1 (6 bases). Germline CDR1 and CDR2: SNHLY and FYNNEI. V dropped 5 bases and J dropped 1 base, with 11 bases sitting between them. The CDR3 runs to 14 residues.

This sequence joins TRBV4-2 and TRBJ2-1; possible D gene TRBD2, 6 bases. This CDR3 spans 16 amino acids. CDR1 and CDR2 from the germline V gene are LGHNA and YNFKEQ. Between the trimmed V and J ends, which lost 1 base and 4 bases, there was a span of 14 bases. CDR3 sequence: CASSQVMGSGYNEQFF. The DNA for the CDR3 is TGTGCCAGCAGCCAAGTAATGGGTAGCGGTTACAATGAGCAGTTCTTC.